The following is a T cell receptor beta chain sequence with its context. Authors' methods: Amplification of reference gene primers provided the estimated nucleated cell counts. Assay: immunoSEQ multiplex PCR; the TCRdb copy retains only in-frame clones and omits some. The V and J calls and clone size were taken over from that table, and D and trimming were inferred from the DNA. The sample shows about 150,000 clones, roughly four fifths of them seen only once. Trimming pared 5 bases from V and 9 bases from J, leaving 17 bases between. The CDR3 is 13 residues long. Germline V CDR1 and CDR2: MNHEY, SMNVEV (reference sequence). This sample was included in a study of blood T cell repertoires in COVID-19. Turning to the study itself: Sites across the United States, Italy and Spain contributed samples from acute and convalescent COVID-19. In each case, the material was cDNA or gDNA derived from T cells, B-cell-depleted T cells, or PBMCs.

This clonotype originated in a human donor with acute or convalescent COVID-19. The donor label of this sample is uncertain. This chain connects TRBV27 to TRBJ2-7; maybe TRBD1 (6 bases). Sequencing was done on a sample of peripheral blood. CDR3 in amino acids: CASSVGQWGMQYF. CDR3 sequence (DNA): TGTGCCAGCAGTGTCGGACAGTGGGGTATGCAGTACTTC.